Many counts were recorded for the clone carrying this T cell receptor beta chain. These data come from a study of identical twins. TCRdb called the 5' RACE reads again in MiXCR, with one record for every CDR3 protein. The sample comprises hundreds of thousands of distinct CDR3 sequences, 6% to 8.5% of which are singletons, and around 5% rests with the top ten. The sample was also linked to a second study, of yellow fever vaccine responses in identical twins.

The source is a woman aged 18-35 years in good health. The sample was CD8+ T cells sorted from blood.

The CDR3: CASSNTSGPTYEQYF. The CDR3 coding sequence is TGTGCCAGCAGTAACACTAGCGGGCCCACCTACGAGCAGTACTTC. This sequence joins TRBV2 and TRBJ2-7, with 9 bases matching TRBD2. The germline gives CDR1 SNHLY, CDR2 FYNNEI. This CDR3 comprises 15 residues. V shed 5 bases, J shed 2 bases, and the junction held 7 bases outside the gene matches.